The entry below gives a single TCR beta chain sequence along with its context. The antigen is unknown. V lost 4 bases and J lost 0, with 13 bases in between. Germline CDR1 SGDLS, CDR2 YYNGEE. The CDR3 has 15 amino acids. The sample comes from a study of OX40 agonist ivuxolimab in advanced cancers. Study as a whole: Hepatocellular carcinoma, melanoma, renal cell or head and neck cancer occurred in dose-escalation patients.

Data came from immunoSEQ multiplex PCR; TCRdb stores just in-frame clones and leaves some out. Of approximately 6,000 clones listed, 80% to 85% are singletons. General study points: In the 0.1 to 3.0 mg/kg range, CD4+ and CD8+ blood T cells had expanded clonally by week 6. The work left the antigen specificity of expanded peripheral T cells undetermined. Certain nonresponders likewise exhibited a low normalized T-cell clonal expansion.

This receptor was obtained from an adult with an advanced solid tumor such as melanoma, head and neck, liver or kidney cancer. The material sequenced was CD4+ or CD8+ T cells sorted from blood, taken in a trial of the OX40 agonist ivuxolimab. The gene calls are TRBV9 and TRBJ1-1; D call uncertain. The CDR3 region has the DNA TGTGCCAGCAGCACTCACAGCGACATGAACACTGAAGCTTTCTTT. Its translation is CASSTHSDMNTEAFF.